The clone carrying this T cell receptor (beta chain) was counted at least ten times. Its antigen is undetermined. The entry originates in a study of neurological immune-mediated disorders. Unsorted libraries used 2 million PBMCs kept at -80 degrees C. The germline CDR1 and CDR2 sequences are MDHEN and SYDVKM. V trimming: 5 bases; J trimming: 7 bases; junction bases outside the gene matches: 8. The CDR3 extends over 15 amino acids. The study's findings and limits: HTLV-1-associated myelopathy had the most TCR clonal expansion, while multiple sclerosis had the least, a level that fell below healthy controls. The expanded clones of different subjects shared no CDR3 amino acid sequences (suggesting private repertoires in all groups).

One entry per CDR3 protein, called by TCRdb with MiXCR from the 5' RACE reads. The sample carries about 29,000 distinct CDR3 sequences, approximately 12% recorded once. Material: PBMCs. The chain employs TRBV28 and TRBJ1-6; 7 positions agree with TRBD1. This clonotype originated in a man aged 55 to 69 in good health. CDR3 DNA sequence: TGTGCCAGCAGTCGTGACAGGGAGCGGAATTCACCCCTCCACTTT. Its translation is CASSRDRERNSPLHF.